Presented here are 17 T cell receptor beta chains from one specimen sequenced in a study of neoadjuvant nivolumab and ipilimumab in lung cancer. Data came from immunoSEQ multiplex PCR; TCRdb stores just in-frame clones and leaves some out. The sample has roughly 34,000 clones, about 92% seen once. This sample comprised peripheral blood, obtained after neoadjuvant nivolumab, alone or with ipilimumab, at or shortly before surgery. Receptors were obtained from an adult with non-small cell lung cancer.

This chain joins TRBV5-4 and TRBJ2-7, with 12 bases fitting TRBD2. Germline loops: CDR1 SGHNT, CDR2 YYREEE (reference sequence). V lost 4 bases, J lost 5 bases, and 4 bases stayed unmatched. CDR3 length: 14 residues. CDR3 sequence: CASSTSGRTDEQYF. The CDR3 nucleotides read TGTGCCAGCAGCACTAGCGGGAGGACGGACGAGCAGTACTTC.

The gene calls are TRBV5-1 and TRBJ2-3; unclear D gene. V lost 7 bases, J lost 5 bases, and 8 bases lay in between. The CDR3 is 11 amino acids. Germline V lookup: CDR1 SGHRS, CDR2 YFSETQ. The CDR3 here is CASGPLDTQYF. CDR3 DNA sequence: TGCGCCAGCGGACCTCTAGATACGCAGTATTTT.

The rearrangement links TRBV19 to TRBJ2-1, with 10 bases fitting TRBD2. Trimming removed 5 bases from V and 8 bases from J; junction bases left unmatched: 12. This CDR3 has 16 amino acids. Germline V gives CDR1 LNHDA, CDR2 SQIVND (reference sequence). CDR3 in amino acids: CASSPLSSGSGYEQFF. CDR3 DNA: TGTGCCAGTAGTCCCCTTTCTAGCGGGAGTGGGTATGAGCAGTTCTTC.

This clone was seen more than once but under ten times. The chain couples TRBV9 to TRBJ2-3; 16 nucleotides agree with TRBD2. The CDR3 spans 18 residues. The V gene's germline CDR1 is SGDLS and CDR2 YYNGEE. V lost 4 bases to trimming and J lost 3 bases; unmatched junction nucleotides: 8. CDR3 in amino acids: CASSPGTSGRAGTDTQYF. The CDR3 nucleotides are TGTGCCAGCAGCCCAGGGACTAGCGGGAGGGCAGGGACAGATACGCAGTATTTT. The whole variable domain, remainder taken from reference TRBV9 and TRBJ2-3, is DSGVTQTPKHLITATGQRVTLRCSPRSGDLSVYWYQQSLDQGLQFLIQYYNGEERAKGNILERFSAQQFPDLHSELNLSSLELGDSALYFCASSPGTSGRAGTDTQYFGPGTRLTVL.

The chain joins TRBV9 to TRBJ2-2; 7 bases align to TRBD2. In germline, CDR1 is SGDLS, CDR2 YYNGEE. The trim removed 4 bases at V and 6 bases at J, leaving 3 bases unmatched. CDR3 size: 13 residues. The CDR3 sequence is CASSKAGSGELFF. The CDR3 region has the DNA TGTGCCAGCAGCAAAGCGGGGTCCGGGGAGCTGTTTTTT.

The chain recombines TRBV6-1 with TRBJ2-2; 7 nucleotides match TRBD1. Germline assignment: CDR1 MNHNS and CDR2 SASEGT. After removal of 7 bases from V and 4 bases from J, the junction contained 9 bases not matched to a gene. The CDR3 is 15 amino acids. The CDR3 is CASTTQTGPTGELFF. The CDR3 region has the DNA TGTGCCAGCACTACACAGACAGGGCCCACCGGGGAGCTGTTTTTT.

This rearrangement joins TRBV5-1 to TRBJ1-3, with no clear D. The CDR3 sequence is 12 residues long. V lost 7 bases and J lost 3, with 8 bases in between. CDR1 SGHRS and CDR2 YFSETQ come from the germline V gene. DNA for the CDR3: TGCGCCAGCGCTGGTTATGGAAACACCATATATTTT. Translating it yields CASAGYGNTIYF.

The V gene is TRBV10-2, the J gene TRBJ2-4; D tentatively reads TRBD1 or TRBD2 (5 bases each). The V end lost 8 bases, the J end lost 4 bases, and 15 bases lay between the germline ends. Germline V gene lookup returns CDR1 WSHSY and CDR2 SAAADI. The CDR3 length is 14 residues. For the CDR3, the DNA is TGCGCCAGCGGGCAGGGAGTGTCAAAAAACATTCAGTACTTC. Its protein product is CASGQGVSKNIQYF.

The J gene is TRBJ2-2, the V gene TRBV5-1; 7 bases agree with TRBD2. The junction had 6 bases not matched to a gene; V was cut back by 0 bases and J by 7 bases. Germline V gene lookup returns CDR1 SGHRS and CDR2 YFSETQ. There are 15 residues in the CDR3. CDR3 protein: CASSLVAGVSGELFF. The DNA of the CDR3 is TGCGCCAGCAGCTTGGTCGCGGGAGTGAGCGGGGAGCTGTTTTTT.

CDR3 sequence: CASRTHGGNEQYF. The CDR3 DNA follows: TGTGCCAGCAGGACCCATGGGGGCAACGAGCAGTACTTC. The chain is built from TRBV28 and TRBJ2-7, with a tentative D call TRBD1 (6 bases). Trimming left V 6 bases short and J 5 bases short, with 14 bases between. CDR3 size: 13 residues. CDR1 is MDHEN and CDR2 is SYDVKM in the germline V gene.

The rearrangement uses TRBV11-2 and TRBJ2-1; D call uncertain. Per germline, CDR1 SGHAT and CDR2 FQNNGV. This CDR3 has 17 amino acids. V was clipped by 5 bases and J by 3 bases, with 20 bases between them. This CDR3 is CASSPRSGFLSYNEQFF. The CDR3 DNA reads TGTGCCAGCAGCCCGAGGTCCGGGTTCCTCAGCTACAATGAGCAGTTCTTC.

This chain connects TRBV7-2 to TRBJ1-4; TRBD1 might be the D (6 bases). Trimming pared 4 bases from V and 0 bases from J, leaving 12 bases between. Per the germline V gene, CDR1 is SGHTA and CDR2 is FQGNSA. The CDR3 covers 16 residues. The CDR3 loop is CASSSDRIATNEKLFF. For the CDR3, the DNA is TGTGCCAGCAGCTCTGACAGGATTGCAACTAATGAAAAACTGTTTTTT.

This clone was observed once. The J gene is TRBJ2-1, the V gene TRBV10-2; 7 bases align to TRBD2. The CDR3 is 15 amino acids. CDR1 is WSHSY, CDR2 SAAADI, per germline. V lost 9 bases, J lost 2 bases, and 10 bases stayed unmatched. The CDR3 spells CASQPGTTTYNEQFF. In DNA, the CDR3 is TGCGCCAGTCAGCCCGGGACTACTACCTACAATGAGCAGTTCTTC.

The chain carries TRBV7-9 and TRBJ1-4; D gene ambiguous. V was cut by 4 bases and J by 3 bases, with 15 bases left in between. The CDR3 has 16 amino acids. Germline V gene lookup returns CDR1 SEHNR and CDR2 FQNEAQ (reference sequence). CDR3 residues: CASSSDPRDPNEKLFF. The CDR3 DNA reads TGTGCCAGCAGCTCAGATCCGAGGGATCCTAATGAAAAACTGTTTTTT.

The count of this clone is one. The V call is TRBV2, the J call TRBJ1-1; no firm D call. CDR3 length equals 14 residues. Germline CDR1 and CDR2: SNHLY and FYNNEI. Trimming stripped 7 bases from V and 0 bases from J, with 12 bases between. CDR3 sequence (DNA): TGTGCCAGCATCGATCAGGAATTGAACACTGAAGCTTTCTTT. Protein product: CASIDQELNTEAFF.

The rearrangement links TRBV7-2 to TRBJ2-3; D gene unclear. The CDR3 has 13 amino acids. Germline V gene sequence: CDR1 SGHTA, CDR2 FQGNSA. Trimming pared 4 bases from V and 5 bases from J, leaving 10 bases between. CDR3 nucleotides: TGTGCCAGCAGCTGGGCGGCAGAAGATACGCAGTATTTT. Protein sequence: CASSWAAEDTQYF. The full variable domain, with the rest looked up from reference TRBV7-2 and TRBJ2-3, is GAGVSQSPSNKVTEKGKDVELRCDPISGHTALYWYRQSLGQGLEFLIYFQGNSAPDKSGLPSDRFSAERTGGSVSTLTIQRTQQEDSAVYLCASSWAAEDTQYFGPGTRLTVL.

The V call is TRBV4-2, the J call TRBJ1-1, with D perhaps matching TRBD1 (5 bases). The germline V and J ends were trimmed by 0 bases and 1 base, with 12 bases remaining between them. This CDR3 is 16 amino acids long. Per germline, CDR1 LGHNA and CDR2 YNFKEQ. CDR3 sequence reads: CASSQDLTDKNTEAFF. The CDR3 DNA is TGTGCCAGCAGCCAAGATCTGACAGATAAGAACACTGAAGCTTTCTTT.